The 30 T cell receptor beta chains reported below all come from one sample, sequenced in a study of tissue T cells after allogeneic stem cell transplantation. TCRdb's table, derived via immunoSEQ multiplex PCR, lists solely in-frame clones and lacks some. Among 45,000 to 50,000 clones listed, roughly four fifths were seen once. The sequencing input was sorted cells pooled from one or two spleens. The receptors originated from a pool of C57BL/6 mice in good health.

A remark on this clone: Genes here carry mouse names. The sequence runs out 1 residue before the end of the CDR3; the remainder is reconstructed from the germline J gene. The chain recombines TRBV13-2 with TRBJ2-7; 9 bases line up with TRBD2. Looked up from germline, CDR1 is NNHNN and CDR2 is SYGAGS (reference sequence). This CDR3 comprises 15 residues. V lost 0 bases to trimming and J lost 7 bases; unmatched junction nucleotides: 8. CDR3 DNA, as far as it was read: TGTGCCAGCGGTGATGCTACTGGGGGGCGCTTGGAACAGTAC. Amino acids: CASGDATGGRLEQY. The whole CDR3 reads CASGDATGGRLEQYF.

In the case of this clone: The listed genes are named as in mouse. The CDR3 end falls 1 residue outside the read, so it is completed with the germline J gene. The chain uses TRBV26 and TRBJ1-3; D uncertain. This CDR3 is built from 13 residues. V lost 4 bases, J lost 0 bases, and 4 bases lay in between. The germline CDR1 and CDR2 sequences are KGHPV and FQNQEV (reference sequence). The part of the CDR3 DNA that was read is TGTGCCAGCAGTCCAGGTTCTGGAAATACGCTCTAT. This gives the protein CASSPGSGNTLY. In full, the CDR3 reads CASSPGSGNTLYF.

Notes on this clone: Genes and germline come from the mouse. The CDR3 goes on 1 residue after the read ends, and that part is filled in from the germline J gene. The chain couples TRBV13-1 to TRBJ2-3; 12 nucleotides agree with TRBD1. Germline CDR1 and CDR2: NSHNY and SYGAGN. With V trimmed by 4 bases and J by 0 bases, 6 bases remained unmatched. CDR3 length: 17 amino acids. The CDR3 sequence: CASSSPGQGASAETLYF. Partial CDR3 DNA: TGTGCCAGCAGTTCACCGGGACAGGGGGCGAGTGCAGAAACGCTGTAT.

Concerning this clone itself: Germline and genes here are mouse. The DNA read from the CDR3 is TGTGCCAGCTCTCTCTTGGGACAAAGCTCCTATGAACAGTAC. Its translation is CASSLLGQSSYEQY. The entire CDR3 reads CASSLLGQSSYEQYF. This rearrangement joins TRBV12-1 to TRBJ2-7; tentatively, D is TRBD1 (6 bases). The read gets to within 1 residue of the CDR3 end, and the germline J gene fills in the rest. V was clipped by 0 bases and J by 0 bases, with 11 bases between them. This CDR3 spans 15 amino acids. Germline CDR1 SGHSN, CDR2 HYEKVE.

As regards this clone: Germline and genes: mouse. The read halts 1 residue ahead of the CDR3 end, with the missing end drawn from the germline J gene. The V and J genes are TRBV19 and TRBJ2-5; possibly TRBD2 for D (6 bases). The V gene's germline CDR1 is FNHDT and CDR2 SITEND (reference sequence). V lost 2 bases, J lost 0 bases, and 10 bases lay in between. This CDR3 is built from 15 residues. CDR3 sequence reads: CASSITWGNQDTQYF. CDR3 DNA (partial): TGTGCCAGCAGTATTACCTGGGGTAACCAAGACACCCAGTAC.

This clone was counted a few times. Gene labels here are mouse ones. The read halts 1 residue ahead of the CDR3 end, with the missing end drawn from the germline J gene. The V and J genes are TRBV12-2 and TRBJ2-7; TRBD2 might be the D (6 bases). CDR1 and CDR2 (germline): SGHLS, HYDKME. Trimming took 0 bases from V and 0 from J, leaving 8 bases between them. The CDR3 runs 14 residues. CDR3: CASSLLGNSYEQYF. CDR3 DNA (partial): TGTGCCAGCTCTCTCCTGGGGAACTCCTATGAACAGTAC.

In regard to this clone: Mouse germline and gene names are used. The read ends 1 residue early relative to the CDR3; the germline J gene fills the gap. V gene TRBV3 combines with J gene TRBJ1-1, with a possible D match to TRBD1 (6 bases). V dropped 3 bases and J dropped 1 base, with 12 bases sitting between them. Germline CDR1 reads SNHLY; CDR2 reads FYNGKV (reference sequence). The CDR3 consists of 15 residues. CDR3 bases read: TGTGCCAGCAGCTTCTCCGGGACAAAAAACACAGAAGTCTTC. It yields the protein CASSFSGTKNTEVF. The CDR3 reads in full as CASSFSGTKNTEVFF.

As regards this clone: The germline and genes are mouse ones. Read sequence stops 1 residue before the CDR3 end, and the germline J gene provides the missing end. The chain couples TRBV23 to TRBJ2-4; TRBD2 reflects the table's D call only, with no check against the DNA. Germline V gives CDR1 KGHTA, CDR2 FQNQQP. The CDR3 is made up of 14 amino acids. The sequenced CDR3 bases are TGCTCCAGCAGTCAATCCCCTGGGCAAAACACCTTGTAC. Its translation is CSSSQSPGQNTLY. In full, the CDR3 reads CSSSQSPGQNTLYF.

In this sample, this clone turned up a few times. The germline and genes are mouse ones. The read terminates 1 residue ahead of where the CDR3 ends, so the germline J gene completes it. The chain combines TRBV12-1 with TRBJ1-4, with TRBD1 identical over 8 bases. The CDR3 length is 15 residues. The J segment lost 2 bases and the V segment lost 0 bases, leaving 1 base of the junction unmatched. Germline values: CDR1 SGHSN, CDR2 HYEKVE. The CDR3 DNA, read in part, is TGTGCCAGCTCTCTCGGGGACAGGTCCAACGAAAGATTATTT. It encodes CASSLGDRSNERLF. In full, the CDR3 is CASSLGDRSNERLFF.

As to this clone: The genes are named according to mouse. The read terminates 1 residue before the CDR3 end, so the remaining end is supplied by the germline J gene. This chain connects TRBV2 to TRBJ2-7; D is perhaps TRBD2 (6 bases). Germline V gene data show CDR1 as LGHNA and CDR2 as YSYQKL. The V end lost 0 bases, the J end lost 6 bases, and 15 bases lay between the germline ends. The length of the CDR3 is 15 residues. The CDR3 bases that were read are TGTGCCAGCAGCCAAGATGGGGGAGGGGCCGGTGAACAGTAC. Translation gives CASSQDGGGAGEQY. The whole CDR3 reads CASSQDGGGAGEQYF.

As concerns this clone: Gene names follow the mouse nomenclature. CDR3 DNA (partial): TGTGCCAGCAGCCAAGATAACGGGGGGGCAGAAACGCTGTAT. Its protein is CASSQDNGGAETLY. The full CDR3 is CASSQDNGGAETLYF. The genes are TRBV5 and TRBJ2-3; possibly TRBD2 for D (6 bases). Read coverage stops 1 residue before the CDR3 terminus; the germline J gene supplies the remainder. V was trimmed by 0 bases and J by 3 bases, leaving 10 bases between them. The CDR3 loop spans 15 amino acids. The germline V gene encodes CDR1 LGHNA and CDR2 YNLKQL (reference sequence).

With respect to this clone: Mouse gene names and germline throughout. From the germline J gene comes the end of the CDR3, since the read stops 1 residue before it. The chain combines TRBV3 with TRBJ1-2; D is unclear. V shed 1 base and J shed 0 bases, with 6 bases lying between them. The CDR3 is 14 amino acids. Germline CDR1 SNHLY, CDR2 FYNGKV (reference sequence). The sequenced part of the CDR3 DNA is TGTGCCAGCAGCTTAGAACATACAAACTCCGACTACACC. Translating gives CASSLEHTNSDYT. The entire CDR3 protein is CASSLEHTNSDYTF.

A remark on this clone: The germline and genes are mouse ones. The CDR3 extends 1 residue past the end of the read, so its final part is completed from the germline J gene. The V gene is TRBV16, the J gene TRBJ2-1, with D possibly being TRBD2 (6 bases). V gave up 0 bases and J gave up 0 bases, with 6 bases separating them. Germline V gene data show CDR1 as SGHSA and CDR2 as FRNQAP. This CDR3 contains 15 residues. The part of the CDR3 DNA that was read is TGTGCAAGCAGCTTAGAGGGGGGTAACTATGCTGAGCAGTTC. It codes for CASSLEGGNYAEQF. The complete CDR3 protein is CASSLEGGNYAEQFF.

Note on this clone: Gene names follow the mouse nomenclature. CDR3 in amino acids: CASSLTDTEVFF. CDR3 DNA, as far as it was read: TGTGCCAGCAGTTTAACAGACACAGAAGTCTTC. The chain couples TRBV15 to TRBJ1-1; D is undetermined. The read stops 1 residue short of the end of the CDR3; the missing end is completed from the germline J gene. Germline loops: CDR1 SGHND, CDR2 FRSKSL. V was cut by 2 bases and J by 3 bases, with 4 bases left in between. The CDR3 spans 12 residues. The complete variable domain, with remaining parts taken from reference TRBV15 and TRBJ1-1, reads DAGVTQTPRHEVAEKGQTIILKCEPVSGHNDLFWYRQTKIQGLELLSYFRSKSLMEDGGAFKDRFKAEMLNSSFSTLKIQPTEPKDSAVYLCASSLTDTEVFFGKGTRLTVV.

A word on this clone: Any gene name here is a mouse gene name. Coverage ceases 1 residue before the CDR3 finishes, and the germline J gene fills in the end. The genes are TRBV13-2 and TRBJ2-4, with D uncertain. This CDR3 has 9 amino acids. V lost 1 base and J lost 9, with 0 bases in between. Looked up from germline, CDR1 is NNHNN and CDR2 is SYGAGS (reference sequence). The part of the CDR3 DNA that was read is TGTGCCAGCGGTGATACCTTGTAC. Translating it yields CASGDTLY. The whole CDR3 is CASGDTLYF.

Regarding this clone: Gene names and germline match the mouse. The CDR3 is cut off 1 residue early in the read; its end comes from the germline J gene. V is TRBV19 and J is TRBJ2-1; TRBD2 matches at 11 bases. This CDR3 contains 13 residues. With 5 bases clipped from V and 6 bases from J, the junction kept 1 base outside the gene matches. Germline V gives CDR1 FNHDT, CDR2 SITEND (reference sequence). The CDR3 bases that were read are TGTGCCAGCAGGACTGGGGGGGTTGCTGAGCAGTTC. Its translation: CASRTGGVAEQF. The complete CDR3 protein is CASRTGGVAEQFF.

A remark on this clone: Genes and germline come from the mouse. Additional DNA sequences in this sample encode the identical CDR3. The CDR3 sequence: CASSPNQDTQYF. Partial CDR3 DNA: TGTGCCAGCAGCCCGAACCAAGACACCCAGTAC. The chain employs TRBV5 and TRBJ2-5; no firm D call. From the germline J gene comes the end of the CDR3, since the read stops 1 residue before it. Trimming cost V 4 bases and J 0 bases, with 2 bases left between them. Germline assignment: CDR1 LGHNA and CDR2 YNLKQL (reference sequence). The CDR3 is 12 amino acids.

As to this clone: Gene names follow the mouse nomenclature. Read sequence stops 1 residue before the CDR3 end, and the germline J gene provides the missing end. This rearrangement joins TRBV2 to TRBJ2-3, with TRBD2 identical over 8 bases. V lost 2 bases and J lost 1; bases outside the gene matches: 2. Germline V gene data show CDR1 as LGHNA and CDR2 as YSYQKL. This CDR3 contains 15 residues. The CDR3 reads CASSQPGLGAETLYF. The CDR3 bases that were read are TGTGCCAGCAGCCAACCGGGACTGGGTGCAGAAACGCTGTAT.

Comment on this clone: Gene names are mouse gene names. Coverage ceases 1 residue before the CDR3 finishes, and the germline J gene fills in the end. This chain connects TRBV14 to TRBJ1-4, with 7 bases fitting TRBD1. Germline loops: CDR1 SGHDT, CDR2 FRDEAV. Trimming removed 5 bases from V and 5 bases from J; junction bases left unmatched: 3. The CDR3 has 13 amino acids. CDR3 DNA (partial): TGTGCCAGCAGCCCGACAGGGAACGAAAGATTATTT. It specifies CASSPTGNERLF. The CDR3, in full, reads CASSPTGNERLFF.

To note about this clone: Each gene name is a mouse one. The CDR3 end falls 1 residue outside the read, so it is completed with the germline J gene. The chain recombines TRBV3 with TRBJ2-4, with 9 bases matching TRBD2. Looked up from germline, CDR1 is SNHLY and CDR2 is FYNGKV (reference sequence). The V and J ends lost 3 bases and 0 bases, in that order; junction bases with no gene match: 4. This CDR3 region has 16 residues. Incomplete CDR3 DNA: TGTGCCAGCAGCTTGGGACTGGGTTCTAGTCAAAACACCTTGTAC. Residues: CASSLGLGSSQNTLY. The entire CDR3 protein reads CASSLGLGSSQNTLYF.

The table lists this clone with a few counts. Mouse names are used for the genes. The read ends 1 residue early relative to the CDR3; the germline J gene fills the gap. The chain joins TRBV13-2 to TRBJ2-1, with TRBD1 matching 7 bases. This CDR3 is built from 14 residues. Looked up from germline, CDR1 is NNHNN and CDR2 is SYGAGS (reference sequence). Trimming took 4 bases from V and 7 from J; bases not matched to a gene: 8. The CDR3 loop reads CASGHRGSGAEQFF. Incomplete CDR3 DNA: TGTGCCAGCGGTCACAGGGGATCGGGAGCTGAGCAGTTC.

Turning to this clone: The gene symbols are mouse symbols. The read is 1 residue too short to cover the CDR3 end, so that end is filled in from the germline J gene. V is TRBV19 and J is TRBJ1-1; tentative D call: TRBD1 (5 bases). V lost 5 bases, J lost 0 bases, and 8 bases lay in between. The CDR3 runs to 13 residues. Looked up from germline, CDR1 is FNHDT and CDR2 is SITEND (reference sequence). CDR3 sequence: CASSSTANTEVFF. CDR3 bases read: TGTGCCAGCAGCTCGACAGCAAACACAGAAGTCTTC.

This clone has a handful of counts. Gene and germline names: mouse. The CDR3 goes on 1 residue after the read ends, and that part is filled in from the germline J gene. This rearrangement joins TRBV2 to TRBJ2-7; no firm D call. The V end was cut by 0 bases, the J end by 3 bases, with 6 bases between. Germline CDR1 reads LGHNA; CDR2 reads YSYQKL. The CDR3 runs to 13 residues. CDR3 DNA, as far as it was read: TGTGCCAGCAGCCAAGACCCTAACTATGAACAGTAC. Translating it yields CASSQDPNYEQY. The entire CDR3 reads CASSQDPNYEQYF.

With regard to this clone: Mouse gene names apply. The read ends 1 residue before the CDR3 terminus; that terminus is restored from the germline J gene. This rearrangement joins TRBV5 to TRBJ2-5; weak D call: TRBD2 (6 bases). Germline V gene sequence: CDR1 LGHNA, CDR2 YNLKQL (reference sequence). Trimming took 0 bases from V and 5 from J, leaving 6 bases between them. This CDR3 contains 13 residues. CDR3 residues: CASSQDGGDTQYF. The part of the CDR3 DNA that was read is TGTGCCAGCAGCCAAGATGGGGGAGACACCCAGTAC.

Only a few counts were recorded for this clone. Gene names follow the mouse nomenclature. The read halts 1 residue ahead of the CDR3 end, with the missing end drawn from the germline J gene. This sequence joins TRBV13-2 and TRBJ1-4; D gene unclear. With 0 bases removed from V and 6 bases from J, the gap between germline ends came to 12 bases. The germline V gene has CDR1 NNHNN and CDR2 SYGAGS (reference sequence). The CDR3 extends over 15 amino acids. The sequenced part of the CDR3 DNA is TGTGCCAGCGGTGATGCGCACACCTCCGACGAAAGATTATTT. Its translation: CASGDAHTSDERLF. The entire CDR3 sequence reads CASGDAHTSDERLFF.

On this clone: Each gene name is a mouse one. The read halts 1 residue ahead of the CDR3 end, with the missing end drawn from the germline J gene. The chain couples TRBV12-2 to TRBJ2-4; TRBD2 matches 10 bases. The germline V gene has CDR1 SGHLS and CDR2 HYDKME. The CDR3 consists of 16 residues. The junction had 4 bases not matched to a gene; V was cut back by 2 bases and J by 0 bases. CDR3 DNA (partial): TGTGCCAGCTCTCCTGACTGGGGGGTTAGTCAAAACACCTTGTAC. This encodes CASSPDWGVSQNTLY. The entire CDR3 is CASSPDWGVSQNTLYF.

This clone was seen more than once but under ten times. Gene labels here are mouse ones. Sequencing ends 1 residue short of the CDR3 end; the germline J gene provides the rest. This sequence joins TRBV15 and TRBJ2-7, with D maybe TRBD2 (7 bases). This CDR3 comprises 13 residues. V was pared by 1 base and J by 7 bases, with 11 bases between. From germline, CDR1 is SGHND and CDR2 FRSKSL. CDR3 sequence reads: CASSLEGGWEQYF. The CDR3 DNA, read in part, is TGTGCCAGCAGTTTAGAGGGGGGGTGGGAACAGTAC.

As for this clone: Gene names are the mouse ones. Read sequence stops 1 residue before the CDR3 end, and the germline J gene provides the missing end. The chain has TRBV29 and TRBJ2-4; TRBD1 is a possible D gene (5 bases). Germline lookup yields CDR1 MSHET and CDR2 SYDVDS. The ends were cut back, 5 bases at V and 6 bases at J, with 12 bases in the middle. The CDR3 is 13 residues long. CDR3 residues: CASSIQGRNTLYF. The DNA read from the CDR3 is TGTGCTAGCAGTATCCAGGGTAGGAACACCTTGTAC.

This clone was seen a handful of times. Gene names denote mouse genes. Coverage ceases 1 residue before the CDR3 finishes, and the germline J gene fills in the end. The V call is TRBV13-1, the J call TRBJ2-5, with TRBD1 as a possible D gene (5 bases). V lost 4 bases and J lost 3, with 6 bases in between. Germline V gene sequence: CDR1 NSHNY, CDR2 SYGAGN. There are 12 residues in the CDR3. CDR3 residues: CASSRQQDTQYF. The sequenced CDR3 bases are TGTGCCAGCAGTCGACAGCAAGACACCCAGTAC.

This clone was counted a single time. All gene names here are mouse names. Read data end 1 residue before the CDR3 end; the end is taken from the germline J gene. V gene TRBV20 combines with J gene TRBJ2-1; 9 bases map to TRBD2. Per germline, CDR1 GFQATS and CDR2 STVNSAI. This CDR3 is 14 amino acids long. With V trimmed by 3 bases and J by 3 bases, 3 bases remained unmatched. The CDR3 sequence is CGASRLGAYAEQFF. Incomplete CDR3 DNA: TGTGGTGCTAGTCGACTGGGGGCCTATGCTGAGCAGTTC.